The 29 T cell receptor beta chains in this list originate from one sample, sequenced in a study of T cells after yellow fever vaccination. TCRdb re-derived calls from the 5' RACE reads in MiXCR, one entry per CDR3 protein. Here the sample spans 200,000 to 250,000 distinct CDR3 sequences, approximately 3.2% being singletons. The material was CD4+ T cells sorted from PBMCs, obtained 10 days after the yellow fever booster vaccination. Receptors originate from a man between 18 and 35 years old who received the YFV17D yellow fever vaccine.

This clonotype was observed a handful of times. The gene calls are TRBV20-1 and TRBJ1-4; D might be TRBD1 (5 bases). Germline CDR1 is DFQATT and CDR2 is SNEGSKA (reference sequence). Trimming cost V 5 bases and J 8 bases, with 12 bases left between them. The CDR3 consists of 12 residues. The CDR3 loop is CSASGWGEKLFF. The CDR3 DNA follows: TGCAGTGCTTCAGGGTGGGGCGAAAAACTGTTTTTT.

A few counts support this clonotype. The chain uses TRBV20-1 and TRBJ2-2; D not resolved. V was cut by 6 bases and J by 4 bases, with 18 bases left in between. This CDR3 contains 15 residues. Germline V CDR1 and CDR2: DFQATT, SNEGSKA (reference sequence). In DNA, the CDR3 is TGCAGTGCCGTAAAGGCTAACGTGATCACCGGGGAGCTGTTTTTT. Translating gives CSAVKANVITGELFF.

This clonotype was detected ten times or more. CDR3 nucleotide sequence: TGCGCCAGCAGCTTCGAAGGGGCGGCGGAGACCCAGTACTTC. This codes for CASSFEGAAETQYF. The rearrangement links TRBV5-1 to TRBJ2-5, with a weak D call TRBD1 (5 bases). Germline lookup yields CDR1 SGHRS and CDR2 YFSETQ. V dropped 2 bases and J dropped 5 bases, with 13 bases sitting between them. CDR3 length: 14 amino acids. The entire variable domain, with the rest obtained from reference TRBV5-1 and TRBJ2-5, is as follows: KAGVTQTPRYLIKTRGQQVTLSCSPISGHRSVSWYQQTPGQGLQFLFEYFSETQRNKGNFPGRFSGRQFSNSRSEMNVSTLELGDSALYLCASSFEGAAETQYFGPGTRLLVL.

This clonotype appeared many times. The rearrangement links TRBV20-1 to TRBJ2-1, with 12 bases aligning to TRBD2. Per the germline V gene, CDR1 is DFQATT and CDR2 is SNEGSKA (reference sequence). The CDR3 covers 13 residues. J lost 7 bases, V lost 3 bases, and 1 base had no gene match. CDR3 in amino acids: CSASGLAGNEQFF. The CDR3 region has the DNA TGCAGTGCTAGTGGACTAGCGGGGAATGAGCAGTTCTTC.

This clonotype was observed at least ten times. V and J are TRBV12-3 or TRBV12-4 and TRBJ2-1, with 9 bases aligning to TRBD1. The CDR3 is made up of 15 amino acids. V shed 5 bases, J shed 7 bases, and the junction held 9 bases outside the gene matches. The CDR3 is CASSARTGARNEQFF. The CDR3 coding sequence is TGTGCCAGCAGTGCCCGGACAGGGGCTCGGAATGAGCAGTTCTTC.

This clonotype came up a few times. This chain links TRBV4-1 with TRBJ1-1; D is perhaps TRBD1 (6 bases). With 2 bases removed from V and 11 bases from J, the gap between germline ends came to 15 bases. This CDR3 comprises 13 residues. The V gene's germline CDR1 is MGHRA and CDR2 YSYEKL. CDR3 in DNA: TGCGCCAGCAGCCAAAGCTCACAGGGAGAGGCTTTCTTT. Encoded protein: CASSQSSQGEAFF.

This clonotype has at least ten counts. The V gene is TRBV29-1, the J gene TRBJ1-1; maybe TRBD1 (5 bases). From germline, CDR1 is SQVTM and CDR2 ANQGSEA. V lost 7 bases, J lost 5 bases, and 14 bases lay in between. This CDR3 is built from 12 residues. CDR3 sequence (DNA): TGCAGCGGTTTCATGCGGGGGACTGAAGCTTTCTTT. This translates into CSGFMRGTEAFF.

This chain uses TRBV7-3 with TRBJ1-6; D uncertain. The CDR3 sequence is 13 residues long. Germline V gives CDR1 SGHTA, CDR2 FQGTGA. With 4 bases removed from V and 8 bases from J, the gap between germline ends came to 9 bases. The CDR3 DNA reads as TGTGCCAGCAGCTGGGATGCCGATTCACCCCTCCACTTT. The encoded protein is CASSWDADSPLHF.

At least ten counts were recorded for this clonotype. V usage is TRBV5-1 and J usage is TRBJ2-1; 10 bases are a match to TRBD2. J gave up 2 bases and V 2 bases, and 7 bases lay outside the gene matches. Germline CDR1 is SGHRS and CDR2 is YFSETQ. The length of the CDR3 is 17 residues. The CDR3 bases are TGCGCCAGCAGCTTTGGGCCCCTAGCGGGGGCCTACAATGAGCAGTTCTTC. Translating gives CASSFGPLAGAYNEQFF.

At least ten counts were recorded for this clonotype. The chain joins TRBV5-1 to TRBJ1-1; a weak D match, TRBD1 (5 bases). The CDR3 is 13 amino acids. Germline lookup yields CDR1 SGHRS and CDR2 YFSETQ. Trimming took off 4 bases at V and 8 bases at J, with 15 bases between the two ends. This chain's CDR3 is CASSPGGVSEAFF. The CDR3 coding sequence is TGCGCCAGCAGCCCCGGAGGGGTCTCCGAAGCTTTCTTT. The full variable domain, rest sourced from reference TRBV5-1 and TRBJ1-1, is KAGVTQTPRYLIKTRGQQVTLSCSPISGHRSVSWYQQTPGQGLQFLFEYFSETQRNKGNFPGRFSGRQFSNSRSEMNVSTLELGDSALYLCASSPGGVSEAFFGQGTRLTVV.

This clonotype was recorded a few times. An end of the junction differs from the germline gene, which may be a read error. The chain has TRBV7-7 and TRBJ2-1; TRBD2 might be the D (7 bases). Germline CDR1 and CDR2: SSHAT and FNYEAQ (reference sequence). The CDR3 runs to 16 residues. The chain's CDR3 is CASSAPGGFPYNEQFF. The CDR3 DNA reads TGTGCTAGCAGCGCACCGGGGGGCTTCCCCTACAATGAGCAGTTCTTC. The whole variable domain, filled in from reference TRBV7-7 and TRBJ2-1, reads GAGVSQSPRYKVTKRGQDVTLRCDPISSHATLYWYQQALGQGPEFLTYFNYEAQPDKSGLPSDRFSAERPEGSISTLTIQRTEQRDSAMYRCASSAPGGFPYNEQFFGPGTRLTVL.

This clonotype was observed a few times. The chain uses TRBV6-5 and TRBJ2-7; D might be TRBD2 (7 bases). The CDR3 is made up of 15 amino acids. V was pared by 6 bases and J by 0 bases, with 15 bases between. From germline, CDR1 is MNHEY and CDR2 SVGAGI. CDR3 in amino acids: CASRTTGGSSYEQYF. In DNA form, the CDR3 reads TGTGCCAGCAGGACAACGGGGGGCAGCTCCTACGAGCAGTACTTC.

There are a few counts of this clonotype. The rearrangement links TRBV5-1 to TRBJ1-2; D gene ambiguous. This CDR3 comprises 15 residues. V was pared by 1 base and J by 0 bases, with 10 bases between. Germline CDR1 reads SGHRS; CDR2 reads YFSETQ. For the CDR3, the DNA is TGCGCCAGCAGCTTGTTCTCAGACACTAACTATGGCTACACCTTC. As protein: CASSLFSDTNYGYTF.

The rearrangement joins TRBV12-5 to TRBJ2-7; TRBD2 agrees at 7 bases. This CDR3 is 17 amino acids long. V lost 0 bases and J lost 0; bases outside the gene matches: 8. Germline CDR1 LGHNT, CDR2 FRNRAP. The CDR3 nucleotides are TGTGCTAGTGGTTTGGTACGTTCTCTAGCGGTCTCCTACGAGCAGTACTTC. This sequence encodes CASGLVRSLAVSYEQYF.

In this sample, this clonotype turned up many times. The CDR3 bases are TGCGCCAGCAGCCTTAGCCCGGGGGGCGAAGATACGCAGTATTTT. Translating it yields CASSLSPGGEDTQYF. This rearrangement joins TRBV5-1 to TRBJ2-3, with D possibly TRBD2 on 7 matching bases. With 4 bases removed from V and 5 bases from J, the gap between germline ends came to 17 bases. Germline lookup yields CDR1 SGHRS and CDR2 YFSETQ. CDR3 length: 15 residues.

This clonotype was recorded at least ten times. The V gene is TRBV10-2, the J gene TRBJ2-3; D is ambiguous. The V end was cut by 8 bases, the J end by 3 bases, with 15 bases between. CDR1 is WSHSY, CDR2 SAAADI, per germline. This CDR3 has 14 amino acids. CDR3 DNA: TGCGCCAGCGGCTCCTCCTATAGAACAGATACGCAGTATTTT. It is translated as CASGSSYRTDTQYF.

The table lists this clonotype with a few counts. V gene TRBV11-2 combines with J gene TRBJ2-1; D is undetermined. The germline V and J ends were trimmed by 5 bases and 4 bases, with 12 bases remaining between them. This CDR3 comprises 14 residues. The V gene's germline CDR1 is SGHAT and CDR2 FQNNGV. CDR3 amino acids: CASSPIGQYNEQFF. CDR3 in DNA: TGTGCCAGCAGCCCAATAGGGCAGTACAATGAGCAGTTCTTC.

The sample holds many counts of this clonotype. This rearrangement joins TRBV18 to TRBJ1-2; D call uncertain. Trimming took 3 bases from V and 5 from J, leaving 10 bases between them. CDR1 is KGHSH and CDR2 is LQKENI in the germline V gene. This CDR3 comprises 13 residues. CDR3 sequence: CASSPERDYGYTF. Written as DNA, the CDR3 is TGTGCCAGCTCACCTGAACGGGATTATGGCTACACCTTC.

This clonotype appeared a few times. This chain connects TRBV12-3 or TRBV12-4 to TRBJ2-5, with unresolved D. The CDR3 consists of 14 residues. V was shortened by 1 base and J by 4 bases, with 10 bases between the two germline ends. The CDR3 DNA reads as TGTGCCAGCAGTTTAGGAAGGGATTTAGAGACCCAGTACTTC. This sequence encodes CASSLGRDLETQYF.

V is TRBV18 and J is TRBJ2-3; either TRBD1 or TRBD2 may fit D (5 bases each). The ends were cut back, 3 bases at V and 5 bases at J, with 18 bases in the middle. Germline V gene sequence: CDR1 KGHSH, CDR2 LQKENI. CDR3 length: 16 residues. The CDR3 sequence: CASSPGVRATGDTQYF. CDR3 bases: TGTGCCAGCTCACCGGGGGTCAGGGCAACGGGAGATACGCAGTATTTT.

This sequence joins TRBV12-3 or TRBV12-4 and TRBJ2-7; TRBD2 agrees at 12 bases. V gave up 4 bases and J gave up 5 bases; unmatched junction bases: 3. The CDR3 is 14 residues long. CDR3 sequence: CASSSSGGAHEQYF. Written as DNA, the CDR3 is TGTGCCAGCAGTTCTAGCGGGGGGGCCCACGAGCAGTACTTC.

The chain is built from TRBV5-4 and TRBJ2-1; weak D call: TRBD2 (6 bases). The CDR3 totals 15 residues. Germline values: CDR1 SGHNT, CDR2 YYREEE (reference sequence). Trimming cost V 0 bases and J 9 bases, with 16 bases left between them. The CDR3 spells CASSLAGLYDGEQFF. The CDR3 DNA reads as TGTGCCAGCAGCTTGGCGGGACTCTACGATGGTGAGCAGTTCTTC.

This clonotype was observed a handful of times. The chain joins TRBV6-6 to TRBJ1-2; D is uncertain. V was pared by 5 bases and J by 4 bases, with 17 bases between. The CDR3 extends over 15 amino acids. CDR1 is MNHNY and CDR2 is SVGAGI in the germline V gene (reference sequence). The CDR3: CASSQYTDQTYGYTF. The DNA of the CDR3 is TGTGCCAGCAGTCAATACACAGACCAGACCTATGGCTACACCTTC.

Concerning this clonotype: At one end, the junction sequence differs from germline, possibly due to a read error. The J gene is TRBJ2-1, the V gene TRBV5-6, with TRBD1 identical over 8 bases. The CDR3 runs 16 residues. Germline V lookup: CDR1 SGHDT, CDR2 YYEEEE. The CDR3 is CASSFRTGLLFNVQFF. CDR3 bases: TGTGCCAGCAGCTTCCGGACAGGGCTGTTGTTCAATGTGCAGTTCTTC.

This clonotype appeared many times. The chain joins TRBV7-2 to TRBJ2-1, with unresolved D. This CDR3 region has 13 residues. The germline V and J ends were trimmed by 2 bases and 7 bases, with 9 bases remaining between them. CDR1 is SGHTA, CDR2 FQGNSA, per germline. As DNA, the CDR3 is TGTGCCAGCAGCTTACCCGGGTTAAATGAGCAGTTCTTC. Protein: CASSLPGLNEQFF. The complete variable domain, with remaining parts taken from reference TRBV7-2 and TRBJ2-1, reads GAGVSQSPSNKVTEKGKDVELRCDPISGHTALYWYRQSLGQGLEFLIYFQGNSAPDKSGLPSDRFSAERTGGSVSTLTIQRTQQEDSAVYLCASSLPGLNEQFFGPGTRLTVL.

This clonotype was seen a handful of times. The chain has TRBV20-1 and TRBJ2-3; D may be TRBD2 (6 bases). The V end lost 5 bases, the J end lost 4 bases, and 16 bases lay between the germline ends. The CDR3 has 14 residues. Germline CDR1 reads DFQATT; CDR2 reads SNEGSKA (reference sequence). This CDR3 is CSASGGAVADTQYF. In DNA form, the CDR3 reads TGCAGTGCTTCGGGCGGGGCGGTGGCAGATACGCAGTATTTT.

The rearrangement uses TRBV21-1 and TRBJ2-6; the table names TRBD1, a call not compared with the DNA. TRBV21-1 is a pseudogene segment. The CDR3 consists of 15 residues. The CDR3 reads CANPDRRYGANVLTF. The CDR3 DNA follows: TGTGCCAACCCGGACAGGCGGTATGGGGCCAACGTCCTGACTTTC.

The V call is TRBV12-3 or TRBV12-4, the J call TRBJ1-2; perhaps TRBD1 as D (5 bases). The CDR3 sequence is 12 residues long. Trimming removed 3 bases at V and 8 bases at J, with 10 bases between. For the CDR3, the DNA is TGTGCCAGCAGTTTTCAGGGTCGGGGCTACACCTTC. Protein sequence: CASSFQGRGYTF.

Remarks on this clonotype: This clone may be a read error of a much larger clone one base away. V usage is TRBV5-6 and J usage is TRBJ2-5, with D possibly matching TRBD2 (6 bases). The end of the DNA fits TRBJ2-1 better, so the J call may be wrong. CDR3 length equals 13 residues. Germline CDR1 reads SGHDT; CDR2 reads YYEEEE. Written as DNA, the CDR3 is TGTGCCAGCGGAGACGGGGGAAGGGAGACCCAGTTCTTC. Protein sequence: CASGDGGRETQFF.